The 6 T cell receptor beta chains below come from one sample, sequenced in a study of radiation and T cells in renal cell carcinoma. The repertoire was sequenced with immunoSEQ multiplex PCR; TCRdb's copy has only in-frame clones and lacks some. The sample consists of about 49,000 clones, 80% of them appearing once. Time point reported: blood 2 weeks post-SBRT. Treatment: 15 Gy SBRT to primary tumor, nephrectomy 4 weeks later. This sample comprised blood, obtained from a patient whose treatment included radiotherapy and nephrectomy. The receptors come from a woman in her 70s with renal cell carcinoma.

The V call is TRBV5-4, the J call TRBJ2-1, with TRBD2 identical over 12 bases. The germline gives CDR1 SGHNT, CDR2 YYREEE (reference sequence). V was pared by 0 bases and J by 6 bases, with 7 bases of the junction left unmatched. The length of the CDR3 is 17 residues. The CDR3 is CASSLGTSGRFRNEQFF. DNA of the CDR3: TGTGCCAGCAGCTTGGGAACTAGCGGGAGGTTCCGCAATGAGCAGTTCTTC.

V usage is TRBV2 and J usage is TRBJ2-3; D not resolved. The CDR3 sequence is 13 residues long. The V gene lost 8 bases and the J gene lost 0 bases, with 9 bases spanning the gap. CDR1 and CDR2 (germline): SNHLY, FYNNEI. The CDR3 region has the DNA TGTGCCAGCGTTTTTTCTAGCACAGATACGCAGTATTTT. This codes for CASVFSSTDTQYF. The variable domain in full, with the rest retrieved from reference TRBV2 and TRBJ2-3, is EPEVTQTPSHQVTQMGQEVILRCVPISNHLYFYWYRQILGQKVEFLVSFYNNEISEKSEIFDDQFSVERPDGSNFTLKIRSTKLEDSAMYFCASVFSSTDTQYFGPGTRLTVL.

The chain joins TRBV5-4 to TRBJ2-3; possible D gene TRBD2, 6 bases. CDR3 size: 16 residues. V was shortened by 3 bases and J by 1 base, with 15 bases between the two germline ends. Germline CDR1 SGHNT, CDR2 YYREEE (reference sequence). This CDR3 is CASSSFGRDGTDTQYF. The CDR3 bases are TGTGCCAGCAGCTCGTTCGGGAGAGACGGCACAGATACGCAGTATTTT.

The chain joins TRBV7-2 to TRBJ2-7; weak D call: TRBD2 (5 bases). Germline lookup yields CDR1 SGHTA and CDR2 FQGNSA. The CDR3 covers 13 residues. V was cut by 3 bases and J by 3 bases, with 9 bases left in between. The CDR3 reads CASSFLRGYEQYF. CDR3 bases: TGTGCCAGCAGCTTTCTCCGGGGCTACGAGCAGTACTTC.

The rearrangement uses TRBV19 and TRBJ1-5; possibly TRBD1 for D (6 bases). Trimming shortened V by 7 bases and J by 2 bases, and 24 bases separated the two germline ends. Per germline, CDR1 LNHDA and CDR2 SQIVND (reference sequence). This CDR3 has 18 residues. The chain's CDR3 is CASTSGGGTSAGNQPQHF. The CDR3 coding sequence is TGTGCCAGTACCTCGGGGGGCGGCACCTCCGCAGGCAATCAGCCCCAGCATTTT.

V and J are TRBV6-6 and TRBJ2-5, with a possible D match to TRBD2 (5 bases). CDR3 size: 13 residues. The V and J ends lost 5 bases and 3 bases respectively, with 10 bases between them. Germline lookup yields CDR1 MNHNY and CDR2 SVGAGI (reference sequence). CDR3 sequence: CASSQTREETQYF. The CDR3 region has the DNA TGTGCCAGCAGTCAAACTAGGGAAGAGACCCAGTACTTC.